Listed below are T cell receptor beta chains from one sample, sequenced in a study of CD8+CD57+ T cells in acquired aplastic anemia. Each CDR3 protein is one row after TCRdb ran MiXCR on the reads. The sample contains approximately 270,000 distinct CDR3 sequences, about 56% of which appear only once. The sample consisted of sorted CD4+, CD8+, or CD8+CD57+ T cells (not recorded which) from PBMCs. The receptors originated from a human donor with severe aplastic anemia or a healthy control (not recorded which). Each CDR3 is given with its conserved first and last residue. Fields, in order: V gene, D gene, clone size, J gene, CDR3 DNA, CDR3 protein. The D gene is left open where the match is weak. Clone size appears in some rows only: once, few, many, or a class for an expanded clone.

V gene: TRBV2; D gene: NA; clone size: NA; J gene: TRBJ1-2; CDR3 DNA: TGTGCCAGCAGTGAAAGGCAGGGTTCGTACTATGGCTACACCTTC; CDR3 protein: CASSERQGSYYGYTF
V gene: TRBV20-1; D gene: NA; clone size: NA; J gene: TRBJ1-1; CDR3 DNA: TGCAGTGCTAAAGAAGGACAGTCTGAAGCTTTCTTT; CDR3 protein: CSAKEGQSEAFF
V gene: TRBV5-1; D gene: NA; clone size: NA; J gene: TRBJ2-7; CDR3 DNA: TGCGCCAGCAGTGATGCAAGGGCCTACGAGCAGTACTTC; CDR3 protein: CASSDARAYEQYF
V gene: TRBV5-1; D gene: NA; clone size: NA; J gene: TRBJ2-7; CDR3 DNA: TGCGCCAGCAGCGCGGGACAGATCTCCTCCGAGCAGTACTTC; CDR3 protein: CASSAGQISSEQYF
V gene: TRBV15; D gene: NA; clone size: NA; J gene: TRBJ1-1; CDR3 DNA: TGTGCCACCGGGTCTCCGAACACTGAAGCTTTCTTT; CDR3 protein: CATGSPNTEAFF
V gene: TRBV29-1; D gene: NA; clone size: NA; J gene: TRBJ1-1; CDR3 DNA: TGCAGCGCAGGGAAAACAATGAACACTGAAGCTTTCTTT; CDR3 protein: CSAGKTMNTEAFF
V gene: TRBV3-1; D gene: NA; clone size: many; J gene: TRBJ2-7; CDR3 DNA: TGTGCCAGCAGTATACAACAGAGACCCTACGAGCAGTACTTC; CDR3 protein: CASSIQQRPYEQYF
V gene: TRBV7-8; D gene: TRBD1; clone size: NA; J gene: TRBJ1-5; CDR3 DNA: TGTGCCAGCAGCGAATTCGGAGGGACAGGCAATCAGCCCCAGCATTTT; CDR3 protein: CASSEFGGTGNQPQHF
V gene: TRBV2; D gene: TRBD1; clone size: NA; J gene: TRBJ1-5; CDR3 DNA: TGTGCCAGCACTTCGGGACAGGGGATACAGCCCCAGCATTTT; CDR3 protein: CASTSGQGIQPQHF
V gene: TRBV20-1; D gene: NA; clone size: NA; J gene: TRBJ1-1; CDR3 DNA: TGCAGTGCTAGAGATCACAAGGGGTTGGGCACTGAAGCTTTCTTT; CDR3 protein: CSARDHKGLGTEAFF
V gene: TRBV12-3/TRBV12-4; D gene: NA; clone size: many; J gene: TRBJ2-3; CDR3 DNA: TGTGCCAGCAGTTTAAAGCCACACAGCACAGATACGCAGTATTTT; CDR3 protein: CASSLKPHSTDTQYF
V gene: TRBV15; D gene: TRBD1; clone size: NA; J gene: TRBJ1-2; CDR3 DNA: TGTGCCACCAGCAGCTCCAGGTCGGGACAGGGGAATAACTATGGCTACACCTTC; CDR3 protein: CATSSSRSGQGNNYGYTF
V gene: TRBV12-5; D gene: NA; clone size: NA; J gene: TRBJ1-2; CDR3 DNA: TGTGCTAGTGGTTTGCTGGGCAGGGGCTACACCTTC; CDR3 protein: CASGLLGRGYTF
V gene: TRBV11-2; D gene: TRBD2; clone size: many; J gene: TRBJ2-5; CDR3 DNA: TGTGCCAGCAGCTTAGGGGCTAGCGGGGGGGCTTATGAGACCCAGTACTTC; CDR3 protein: CASSLGASGGAYETQYF
V gene: TRBV2; D gene: TRBD1; clone size: NA; J gene: TRBJ1-5; CDR3 DNA: TGTGCCAGCAGGGGACAGGGGAATCAGCCCCAGCATTTT; CDR3 protein: CASRGQGNQPQHF
V gene: TRBV10-3; D gene: NA; clone size: few; J gene: TRBJ2-5; CDR3 DNA: TGTGCCATCAGTGTAAATAGCGAGCAGACCCAGTACTTC; CDR3 protein: CAISVNSEQTQYF
V gene: TRBV9; D gene: TRBD1; clone size: many; J gene: TRBJ2-7; CDR3 DNA: TGTGCCAGCAGCGTAGGGGCAGGGGGAGTCTACGAGCAGTACTTC; CDR3 protein: CASSVGAGGVYEQYF
V gene: TRBV7-8; D gene: TRBD1; clone size: NA; J gene: TRBJ2-3; CDR3 DNA: TGTGCCAGCAGCTTTTGGGACAGGGGAGTGGATACGCAGTATTTT; CDR3 protein: CASSFWDRGVDTQYF
V gene: TRBV10-2; D gene: NA; clone size: NA; J gene: TRBJ1-5; CDR3 DNA: TGCGCCAGCAGTGAAGGGGGGGGCCAGCCCCAGCATTTT; CDR3 protein: CASSEGGGQPQHF
V gene: TRBV7-8; D gene: NA; clone size: NA; J gene: TRBJ2-3; CDR3 DNA: TGTGCCAGCAGCCCTCGGCGGGTTGCAGATACGCAGTATTTT; CDR3 protein: CASSPRRVADTQYF
V gene: TRBV19; D gene: NA; clone size: NA; J gene: TRBJ2-1; CDR3 DNA: TGTGCCAGTAGTATATCCGTGCTGCCGAATGAGCAGTTCTTC; CDR3 protein: CASSISVLPNEQFF
V gene: TRBV9; D gene: TRBD1; clone size: many; J gene: TRBJ1-2; CDR3 DNA: TGTGCCAGCAGCGAGAAGCCGGGACAGCTCAATGGCTACACCTTC; CDR3 protein: CASSEKPGQLNGYTF
V gene: TRBV15; D gene: NA; clone size: NA; J gene: TRBJ1-4; CDR3 DNA: TGTGCCACCAGCAGACCACAGGCTATTAATGAAAAACTGTTTTTT; CDR3 protein: CATSRPQAINEKLFF
V gene: TRBV4-3; D gene: NA; clone size: NA; J gene: TRBJ1-2; CDR3 DNA: TGCGCCAGCAGCCCCAGAAGGGCAGCCAACTATGGCTACACCTTC; CDR3 protein: CASSPRRAANYGYTF
V gene: TRBV29-1; D gene: NA; clone size: once; J gene: TRBJ1-1; CDR3 DNA: TGCAGCGTTGAGGCCGACAGAAAGATGAACACTGAAGCTTTCTTC; CDR3 protein: CSVEADRKMNTEAFF
V gene: TRBV20-1; D gene: TRBD2; clone size: NA; J gene: TRBJ2-1; CDR3 DNA: TGCAGTGCTAGAAGGGCTAGCGGGGGGGGCAATGAGCAGTTCTTC; CDR3 protein: CSARRASGGGNEQFF
V gene: TRBV19; D gene: TRBD1; clone size: NA; J gene: TRBJ1-1; CDR3 DNA: TGTGCCAGTAGTATCGGGACAGCCGGCAGCACTGAAGCTTTCTTT; CDR3 protein: CASSIGTAGSTEAFF
V gene: TRBV9; D gene: TRBD1; clone size: NA; J gene: TRBJ2-7; CDR3 DNA: TGTGCCAGCAGCGTAGGACAGGACAGGTCCTACGAGCAGTACTTC; CDR3 protein: CASSVGQDRSYEQYF